A single sample is the source of the 4 T cell receptor beta chains below, sequenced in a study of beta chain features in type 1 diabetes. The whole isolated RNA underwent reverse transcription, so sequencing captured expressed TCRB transcripts. Clones were sequenced by immunoSEQ multiplex PCR, and TCRdb holds only the in-frame ones, with some missing. The sample consists of fewer than 350,000 clones, roughly a fifth of them appearing once. The sample taken for sequencing was naive CD4+ T cells from blood. The receptors were sampled from a woman aged 18-29 years in good health.

Only a few counts were recorded for this clone. The rearrangement uses TRBV7-3 and TRBJ2-1, with TRBD2 matching over 7 bases. V shed 0 bases and J 7 bases; nucleotides not matched to a gene: 3. Germline loops: CDR1 SGHTA, CDR2 FQGTGA. The CDR3 loop spans 14 amino acids. The CDR3: CASSLTRERNEQFF. The CDR3 coding sequence is TGTGCCAGCAGCTTAACGCGGGAGCGGAATGAGCAGTTCTTC.

This clone was recorded a few times. This chain joins TRBV5-4 and TRBJ2-1; 15 bases line up with TRBD2. Germline CDR1 reads SGHNT; CDR2 reads YYREEE (reference sequence). With 5 bases clipped from V and 4 bases from J, the junction kept 4 bases outside the gene matches. The length of the CDR3 is 16 residues. CDR3 sequence (DNA): TGTGCCAGCAGAGCCGGGACTAGCGGGAGGTACAATGAGCAGTTCTTC. Translated: CASRAGTSGRYNEQFF.

This chain joins TRBV13 and TRBJ2-1, with a weak D call TRBD2 (5 bases). There are 11 residues in the CDR3. Germline V gene data show CDR1 as PRHDT and CDR2 as FYEKMQ (reference sequence). The V gene lost 3 bases and the J gene lost 9 bases, with 6 bases spanning the gap. CDR3 region: CASSFRGEQFF. CDR3 nucleotide sequence: TGTGCCAGCAGCTTTCGGGGTGAGCAGTTCTTC.

The V and J genes are TRBV7-9 and TRBJ2-3, with D maybe TRBD1 (5 bases). Germline CDR1 is SEHNR and CDR2 is FQNEAQ (reference sequence). The CDR3 extends over 10 amino acids. This chain's CDR3 is CAGAGDTQYF. The CDR3 region has the DNA TGTGCTGGGGCTGGAGATACGCAGTATTTT.